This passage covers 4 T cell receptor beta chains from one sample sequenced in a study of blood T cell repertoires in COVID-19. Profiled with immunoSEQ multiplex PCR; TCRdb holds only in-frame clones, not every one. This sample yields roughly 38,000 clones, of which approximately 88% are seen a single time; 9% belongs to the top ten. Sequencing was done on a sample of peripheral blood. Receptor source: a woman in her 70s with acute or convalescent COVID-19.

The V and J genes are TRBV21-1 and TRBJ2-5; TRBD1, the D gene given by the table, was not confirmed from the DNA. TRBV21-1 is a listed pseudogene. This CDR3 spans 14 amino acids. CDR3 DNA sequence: TGTGCCAGCAGCTTAAACAGGTGGAAAGAGACCCAGTACTTC. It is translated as CASSLNRWKETQYF.

The CDR3 sequence: CASSRTGEREKLFF. Here the CDR3 DNA reads TGTGCCAGCAGTAGGACAGGGGAGAGGGAAAAACTGTTTTTT. This chain links TRBV6-5 with TRBJ1-4, with 9 bases aligning to TRBD1. Germline V gives CDR1 MNHEY, CDR2 SVGAGI. Trimming at V came to 5 bases and at J to 8 bases, leaving 6 bases not matched to a gene. CDR3 size: 14 residues.

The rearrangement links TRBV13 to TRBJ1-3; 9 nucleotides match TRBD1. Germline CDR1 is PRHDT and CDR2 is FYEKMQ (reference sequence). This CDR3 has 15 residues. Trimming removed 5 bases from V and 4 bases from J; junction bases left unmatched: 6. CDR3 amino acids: CASSEGQGKGNTIYF. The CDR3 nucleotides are TGTGCCAGCAGCGAAGGACAGGGGAAAGGAAACACCATATATTTT.

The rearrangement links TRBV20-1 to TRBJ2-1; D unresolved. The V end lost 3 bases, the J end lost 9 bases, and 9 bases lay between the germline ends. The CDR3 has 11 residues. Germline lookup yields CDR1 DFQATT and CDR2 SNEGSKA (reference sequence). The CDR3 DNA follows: TGCAGTGCTAGTAGACTGGCTGAGCAGTTCTTC. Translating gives CSASRLAEQFF.